The clone carrying this T cell receptor beta chain was found many times. The antigen remains unidentified. The time point here: newly diagnosed GD, antithyroid drugs for less than 3 months. There was RNA extracted from PBMCs, and the TCR library was made from it. This sample was included in a study of regulatory T cells in long-lasting Graves disease. Study outcomes and limitations: Persistent disease preferred TRBV28, TRBJ1-2 and TRBJ2-5; new disease, TRBV20-1 and TRBJ2-1. The study found lower TCR diversity in persistent Graves' patients than in newly diagnosed ones. New patients shared fewer public clonotypes (more than 850) than persistent patients did (roughly 2,700).

Germline lookup yields CDR1 DFQATT and CDR2 SNEGSKA (reference sequence). The germline V and J ends were trimmed by 0 bases and 0 bases, with 9 bases remaining between them. The CDR3 is 15 amino acids. CDR3-region Arm-PCR and iRepertoire HTBI primers produced the TCR beta libraries. TCRdb analysed the multiplex PCR reads with MiXCR anew, one entry per CDR3 protein. Of hundreds of thousands of distinct CDR3 sequences listed, roughly a sixth are singletons. The clonotype comes from a female donor with Graves disease. The chain combines TRBV20-1 with TRBJ1-3; D unclear. Sequencing used peripheral blood mononuclear cells (PBMCs), obtained at new diagnosis, from a patient treated with antithyroid drugs. The CDR3 protein is CSARDFTASGNTIYF. DNA of the CDR3: TGCAGTGCTAGAGATTTCACGGCCTCTGGAAACACCATATATTTT.